These 24 T cell receptor beta chains were all obtained from the same sample, sequenced in a study of technical replicates of blood from a few donors. Here immunoSEQ multiplex PCR was the method, and the copy in TCRdb shows in-frame clones only, minus some. The profile covers some 57,000 clones, with 89% appearing a single time and 4% to 5% taken by the ten largest. The source material was PBMCs. All receptors derive from a human donor in good health. Some clones in this sample may be carry-over from other donors' samples.

The count of this clone is one. The gene calls are TRBV7-3 and TRBJ2-1, with TRBD1 matching 8 bases. CDR3 length: 15 residues. The germline CDR1 and CDR2 sequences are SGHTA and FQGTGA. J was trimmed by 3 bases and V by 4 bases; bases with no gene match: 5. CDR3 in DNA: TGTGCCAGCAGCTACGACAGGGGCAACTACAATGAGCAGTTCTTC. Residues: CASSYDRGNYNEQFF.

CDR3 DNA sequence: TGTGCCAGCAGCCCTATACCGGGGCAGCCCCAGCATTTT. It is translated as CASSPIPGQPQHF. The chain is built from TRBV11-2 and TRBJ1-5; D call uncertain. V dropped 5 bases and J dropped 7 bases, with 12 bases sitting between them. From germline, CDR1 is SGHAT and CDR2 FQNNGV. This CDR3 is 13 amino acids long.

J is TRBJ2-1 and V is TRBV15; D unresolved. Germline V CDR1 and CDR2: LNHNV, YYDKDF (reference sequence). V was clipped by 4 bases and J by 8 bases, with 12 bases between them. CDR3 length: 13 amino acids. CDR3 DNA: TGTGCCACCAGCACCAGCGTCGGTTATGAGCAGTTCTTC. It translates to CATSTSVGYEQFF.

The rearrangement joins TRBV19 to TRBJ2-1; D is perhaps TRBD2 (5 bases). The germline V and J ends were trimmed by 4 bases and 12 bases, with 19 bases remaining between them. The CDR3 loop spans 14 amino acids. In germline, CDR1 is LNHDA, CDR2 SQIVND (reference sequence). CDR3 DNA: TGTGCCAGTAGTACGGGGTCCGCCCCGGGTGGGCAGTTCTTC. This sequence encodes CASSTGSAPGGQFF.

The V gene is TRBV9, the J gene TRBJ2-5; D not resolved. CDR3 length equals 13 residues. V dropped 2 bases and J dropped 4 bases, with 9 bases sitting between them. CDR1 and CDR2 from the germline V gene are SGDLS and YYNGEE. CDR3 bases: TGTGCCAGCAGCGTTGGAGTATTAGAGACCCAGTACTTC. It codes for CASSVGVLETQYF.

In this sample, this clone turned up a few times. The genes are TRBV19 and TRBJ1-5; a weak D match, TRBD1 (6 bases). Between the trimmed V and J ends, which lost 6 bases and 2 bases, there was a span of 8 bases. This CDR3 spans 13 amino acids. CDR1 and CDR2 (germline): LNHDA, SQIVND (reference sequence). CDR3 DNA sequence: TGTGCCAGTAGACAGGGAGGCAATCAGCCCCAGCATTTT. Translated: CASRQGGNQPQHF.

This chain joins TRBV28 and TRBJ1-6; D gene ambiguous. CDR3 length: 16 amino acids. V was shortened by 3 bases and J by 0 bases, with 9 bases between the two germline ends. Germline values: CDR1 MDHEN, CDR2 SYDVKM. CDR3 protein: CASSFLWSSYNSPLHF. DNA for the CDR3: TGTGCCAGCAGTTTCCTATGGAGCTCCTATAATTCACCCCTCCACTTT.

The J gene is TRBJ2-4, the V gene TRBV4-3, with D perhaps matching TRBD2 (6 bases). This CDR3 region has 17 residues. Germline CDR1 LGHNA, CDR2 YSLEER. Trimming pared 1 base from V and 0 bases from J, leaving 13 bases between. The CDR3 nucleotides are TGCGCCAGCAGCCAAGGTTCGGGGGTTTTAGCCAAAAACATTCAGTACTTC. It codes for CASSQGSGVLAKNIQYF.

The chain carries TRBV5-1 and TRBJ2-1; tentative D call: TRBD2 (6 bases). V lost 4 bases and J 1 base, leaving 12 bases between the germline ends. The CDR3 sequence is 15 residues long. From germline, CDR1 is SGHRS and CDR2 YFSETQ. This CDR3 is CASSHGSSSYNEQFF. In nucleotides, the CDR3 is TGCGCCAGCAGCCACGGGAGTTCTTCCTACAATGAGCAGTTCTTC.

In DNA, the CDR3 is TGTGCCAGTAGTTCGCTACTGGGGGGGCGAGGCTATGGCTACACCTTC. Translating gives CASSSLLGGRGYGYTF. The gene calls are TRBV19 and TRBJ1-2; D may be TRBD1 (6 bases). Germline V gene data show CDR1 as LNHDA and CDR2 as SQIVND (reference sequence). The V end was cut by 5 bases, the J end by 4 bases, with 20 bases between. The CDR3 runs 16 residues.

The chain joins TRBV5-4 to TRBJ2-2; tentatively, D is TRBD2 (5 bases). The CDR3 is 13 residues long. Deletions cut 4 bases from V and 7 bases from J, with 11 bases between. Germline-derived CDR1 and CDR2 are SGHNT and YYREEE (reference sequence). The CDR3 region has the DNA TGTGCCAGCAGCGTAGGTCGGGGCGGGGAGCTGTTTTTT. Residues: CASSVGRGGELFF. Combining the CDR3 with reference TRBV5-4 and TRBJ2-2 gives the whole variable domain ETGVTQSPTHLIKTRGQQVTLRCSSQSGHNTVSWYQQALGQGPQFIFQYYREEENGRGNFPPRFSGLQFPNYSSELNVNALELDDSALYLCASSVGRGGELFFGEGSRLTVL.

This rearrangement joins TRBV7-6 to TRBJ2-5; D call uncertain. From germline, CDR1 is SGHVS and CDR2 FNYEAQ. V gave up 4 bases and J gave up 4 bases, with 4 bases separating them. CDR3 size: 11 residues. The CDR3 reads CASSSRETQYF. The DNA for the CDR3 is TGTGCCAGCAGCTCGCGAGAGACCCAGTACTTC.

This clone was found once. This chain connects TRBV5-4 to TRBJ2-5, with TRBD2 matching over 10 bases. The ends lost 2 bases at V and 5 bases at J; junction bases unmatched: 6. Germline V lookup: CDR1 SGHNT, CDR2 YYREEE (reference sequence). CDR3 length equals 15 residues. The CDR3 is CASSFPLAGVETQYF. The CDR3 bases are TGTGCCAGCAGCTTTCCTCTAGCGGGGGTGGAGACCCAGTACTTC.

This clone appeared a single time. The chain employs TRBV10-3 and TRBJ2-7, with D possibly matching TRBD1 (6 bases). The germline V gene has CDR1 ENHRY and CDR2 SYGVKD. V was shortened by 3 bases and J by 4 bases, with 16 bases between the two germline ends. This CDR3 is built from 15 residues. The CDR3, as DNA: TGTGCCATCAGTGACACACAGGGAGACCTTTACGAGCAGTACTTC. This gives the protein CAISDTQGDLYEQYF.

The J gene is TRBJ2-1, the V gene TRBV7-2, with 8 nucleotides matching TRBD1. Germline CDR1 reads SGHTA; CDR2 reads FQGNSA. The V and J ends lost 5 bases and 4 bases, in that order; junction bases with no gene match: 4. The CDR3 consists of 14 residues. The CDR3 DNA reads as TGTGCCAGCAGCGCCAGACAGGGGTACAATGAGCAGTTCTTC. The encoded protein is CASSARQGYNEQFF.

In DNA, the CDR3 is TGCAGCGTTGACCGAGCGGGAGGGCCGAATGAGCAGTTCTTC. Its translation: CSVDRAGGPNEQFF. The gene calls are TRBV29-1 and TRBJ2-1; TRBD2 aligns across 10 bases. The CDR3 totals 14 residues. Looked up from germline, CDR1 is SQVTM and CDR2 is ANQGSEA. V lost 3 bases, J lost 7 bases, and 6 bases stayed unmatched.

This chain connects TRBV10-3 to TRBJ1-5; weak D call: TRBD1 (6 bases). This CDR3 spans 15 amino acids. Germline V gene data show CDR1 as ENHRY and CDR2 as SYGVKD. Trimming left V 5 bases short and J 2 bases short, with 13 bases between. This CDR3 reads CAISTGGIGNQPQHF. CDR3 DNA sequence: TGTGCCATCAGTACGGGGGGCATAGGCAATCAGCCCCAGCATTTT.

This rearrangement joins TRBV29-1 to TRBJ2-7; unclear D gene. The V end was cut by 8 bases, the J end by 3 bases, with 11 bases between. CDR3 length: 11 amino acids. Per the germline V gene, CDR1 is SQVTM and CDR2 is ANQGSEA. The DNA of the CDR3 is TGCAGCACCCGAGTGCACTACGAGCAGTACTTC. This gives the protein CSTRVHYEQYF.

The rearrangement joins TRBV7-9 to TRBJ2-6, with TRBD1 matching 8 bases. Trimming removed 2 bases from V and 2 bases from J; junction bases left unmatched: 8. CDR1 is SEHNR, CDR2 FQNEAQ, per germline (reference sequence). This CDR3 region has 18 residues. The CDR3 bases are TGTGCCAGCAGCTTATATGGAGACAGGGGACCTGGGGCCAACGTCCTGACTTTC. It specifies CASSLYGDRGPGANVLTF.

A single count supports this clone. The gene calls are TRBV6-4 and TRBJ1-6, with 8 positions matching TRBD1. The CDR3 has 15 residues. J lost 7 bases, V lost 4 bases, and 6 bases had no gene match. CDR1 is MRHNA, CDR2 SNTAGT, per germline. CDR3 sequence reads: CASSVDQGANSPLHF. The CDR3 DNA reads TGTGCCAGCAGTGTCGACCAGGGGGCGAATTCACCCCTCCACTTT.

J is TRBJ2-1 and V is TRBV6-5, with 9 bases that match TRBD2. V lost 2 bases, J lost 7 bases, and 9 bases stayed unmatched. CDR1 and CDR2 from the germline V gene are MNHEY and SVGAGI. The CDR3 spans 16 residues. In DNA form, the CDR3 reads TGTGCCAGCAGTTACCGAGGCGGGGGGGCCAGGAATGAGCAGTTCTTC. Translating gives CASSYRGGGARNEQFF.

This chain links TRBV6-1 with TRBJ1-1, with 7 bases identical to TRBD1. The germline gives CDR1 MNHNS, CDR2 SASEGT. The CDR3 is made up of 15 amino acids. V lost 8 bases and J lost 1; bases outside the gene matches: 10. CDR3 DNA: TGTGCCAGCGGCCTCCGGGACAGACAGAACACTGAAGCTTTCTTT. It translates to CASGLRDRQNTEAFF.

The V and J genes are TRBV4-3 and TRBJ1-5, with D possibly being TRBD1 (5 bases). V dropped 1 base and J dropped 6 bases, with 7 bases sitting between them. The germline gives CDR1 LGHNA, CDR2 YSLEER. The CDR3 extends over 13 amino acids. CDR3 coding DNA: TGCGCCAGCAGCCAAGGGGGGGGTCAGCCCCAGCATTTT. Protein: CASSQGGGQPQHF.

The V call is TRBV6-1, the J call TRBJ2-1, with 12 bases fitting TRBD2. Germline CDR1 MNHNS, CDR2 SASEGT. After removal of 6 bases from V and 5 bases from J, the junction contained 2 bases not matched to a gene. This CDR3 is 14 amino acids long. The CDR3: CASSLAGGDNEQFF. The CDR3 bases are TGTGCCAGCAGCCTAGCGGGGGGGGACAATGAGCAGTTCTTC.